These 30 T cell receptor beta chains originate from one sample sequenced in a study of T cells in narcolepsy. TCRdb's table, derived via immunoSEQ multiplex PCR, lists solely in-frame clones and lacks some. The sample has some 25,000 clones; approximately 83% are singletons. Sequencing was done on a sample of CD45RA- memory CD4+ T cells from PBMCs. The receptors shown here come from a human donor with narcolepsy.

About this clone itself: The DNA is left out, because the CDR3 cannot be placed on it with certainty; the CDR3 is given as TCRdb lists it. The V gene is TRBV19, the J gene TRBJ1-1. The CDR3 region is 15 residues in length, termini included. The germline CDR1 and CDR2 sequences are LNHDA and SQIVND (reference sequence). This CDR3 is CASTSGWGEGTEAFF.

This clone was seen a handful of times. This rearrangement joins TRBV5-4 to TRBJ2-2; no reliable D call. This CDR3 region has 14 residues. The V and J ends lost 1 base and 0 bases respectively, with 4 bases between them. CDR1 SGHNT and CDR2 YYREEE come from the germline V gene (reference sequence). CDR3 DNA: TGTGCCAGCAGCTTGCCCGCGAACACCGGGGAGCTGTTTTTT. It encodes CASSLPANTGELFF.

The chain's CDR3 is CASKEGGPAGELFF. In DNA, the CDR3 is TGTGCCAGCAAAGAAGGGGGGCCGGCCGGGGAGCTGTTTTTT. The J gene is TRBJ2-2, the V gene TRBV6-4; D tentatively reads TRBD1 or TRBD2 (6 bases each). V was pared by 7 bases and J by 6 bases, with 15 bases between. The CDR3 has 14 amino acids. Germline V gene sequence: CDR1 MRHNA, CDR2 SNTAGT.

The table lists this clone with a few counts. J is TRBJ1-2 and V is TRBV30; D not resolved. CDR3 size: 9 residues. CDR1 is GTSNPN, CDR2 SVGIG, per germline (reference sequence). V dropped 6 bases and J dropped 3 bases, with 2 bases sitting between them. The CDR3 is CACHYGYTF. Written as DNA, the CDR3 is TGTGCCTGTCACTATGGCTACACCTTC.

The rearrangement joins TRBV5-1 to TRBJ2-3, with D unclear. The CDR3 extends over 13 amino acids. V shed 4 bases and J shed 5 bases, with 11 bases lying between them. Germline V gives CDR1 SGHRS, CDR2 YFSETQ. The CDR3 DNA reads TGCGCCAGCAGCCAAAGACCCGGAGATACGCAGTATTTT. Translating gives CASSQRPGDTQYF.

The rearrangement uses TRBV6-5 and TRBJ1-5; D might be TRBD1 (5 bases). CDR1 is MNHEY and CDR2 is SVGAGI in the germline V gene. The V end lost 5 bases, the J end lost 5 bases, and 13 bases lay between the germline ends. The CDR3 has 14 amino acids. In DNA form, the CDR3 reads TGTGCCAGCAGTCGAGGGGAGGGAGATCAGCCCCAGCATTTT. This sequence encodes CASSRGEGDQPQHF.

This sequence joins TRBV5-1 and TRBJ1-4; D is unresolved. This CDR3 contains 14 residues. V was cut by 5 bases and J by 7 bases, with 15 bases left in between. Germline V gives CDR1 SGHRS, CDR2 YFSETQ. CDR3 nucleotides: TGCGCCAGCAGGTCAGGAAACGCGGGTGAAAAACTGTTTTTT. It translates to CASRSGNAGEKLFF. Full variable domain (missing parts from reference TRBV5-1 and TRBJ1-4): KAGVTQTPRYLIKTRGQQVTLSCSPISGHRSVSWYQQTPGQGLQFLFEYFSETQRNKGNFPGRFSGRQFSNSRSEMNVSTLELGDSALYLCASRSGNAGEKLFFGSGTQLSVL.

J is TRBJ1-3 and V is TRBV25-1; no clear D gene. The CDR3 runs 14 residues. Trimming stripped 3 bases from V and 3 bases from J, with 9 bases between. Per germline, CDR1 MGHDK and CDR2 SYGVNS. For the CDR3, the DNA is TGTGCCAGCAGTGACAGGTTAAATGGAAACACCATATATTTT. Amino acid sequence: CASSDRLNGNTIYF.

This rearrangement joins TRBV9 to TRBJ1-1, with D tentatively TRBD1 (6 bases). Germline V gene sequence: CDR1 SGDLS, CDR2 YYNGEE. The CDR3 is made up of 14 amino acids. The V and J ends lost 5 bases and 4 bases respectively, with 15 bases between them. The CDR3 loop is CASSRKQGSTEAFF. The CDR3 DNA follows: TGTGCCAGCAGTCGTAAACAGGGTAGCACTGAAGCTTTCTTT.

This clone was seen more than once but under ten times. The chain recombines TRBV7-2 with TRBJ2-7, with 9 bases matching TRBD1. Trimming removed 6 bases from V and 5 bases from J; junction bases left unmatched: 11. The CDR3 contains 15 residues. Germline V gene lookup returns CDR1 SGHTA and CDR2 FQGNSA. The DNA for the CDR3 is TGTGCCAGCAGGACATCCGGGACAGGGATCCACGAGCAGTACTTC. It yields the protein CASRTSGTGIHEQYF. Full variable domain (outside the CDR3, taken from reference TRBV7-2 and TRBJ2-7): GAGVSQSPSNKVTEKGKDVELRCDPISGHTALYWYRQSLGQGLEFLIYFQGNSAPDKSGLPSDRFSAERTGGSVSTLTIQRTQQEDSAVYLCASRTSGTGIHEQYFGPGTRLTVT.

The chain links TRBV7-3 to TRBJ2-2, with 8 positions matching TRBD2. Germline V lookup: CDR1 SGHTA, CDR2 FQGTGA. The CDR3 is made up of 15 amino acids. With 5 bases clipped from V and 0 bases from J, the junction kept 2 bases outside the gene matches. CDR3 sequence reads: CASSPGLANTGELFF. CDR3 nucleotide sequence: TGTGCCAGCAGCCCGGGACTAGCGAACACCGGGGAGCTGTTTTTT.

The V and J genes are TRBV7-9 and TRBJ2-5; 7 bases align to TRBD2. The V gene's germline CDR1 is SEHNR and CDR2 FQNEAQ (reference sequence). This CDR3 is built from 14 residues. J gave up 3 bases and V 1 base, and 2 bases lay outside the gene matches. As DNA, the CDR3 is TGTGCCAGCAGCTTAGGGACTAGGGAAGAGACCCAGTACTTC. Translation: CASSLGTREETQYF.

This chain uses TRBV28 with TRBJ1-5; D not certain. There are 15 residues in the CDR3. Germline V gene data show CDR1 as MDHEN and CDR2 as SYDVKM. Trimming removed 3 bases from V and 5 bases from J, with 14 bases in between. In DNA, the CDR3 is TGTGCCAGCAGTTTGAGTCCGGATCCCGATCAGCCCCAGCATTTT. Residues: CASSLSPDPDQPQHF.

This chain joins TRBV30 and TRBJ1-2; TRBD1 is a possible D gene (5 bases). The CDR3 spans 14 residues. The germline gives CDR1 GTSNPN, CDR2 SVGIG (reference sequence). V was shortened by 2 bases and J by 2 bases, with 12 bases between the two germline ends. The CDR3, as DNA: TGTGCCTGGAGTCCCCCAGGGTGGAACTATGGCTACACCTTC. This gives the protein CAWSPPGWNYGYTF.

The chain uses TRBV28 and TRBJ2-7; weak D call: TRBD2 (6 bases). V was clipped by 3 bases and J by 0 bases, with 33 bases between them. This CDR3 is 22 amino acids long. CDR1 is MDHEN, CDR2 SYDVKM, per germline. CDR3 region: CASSFYPFGTPNGMSSSYEQYF. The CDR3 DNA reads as TGTGCCAGCAGTTTTTACCCCTTCGGGACTCCCAATGGTATGTCTAGCTCCTACGAGCAGTACTTC.

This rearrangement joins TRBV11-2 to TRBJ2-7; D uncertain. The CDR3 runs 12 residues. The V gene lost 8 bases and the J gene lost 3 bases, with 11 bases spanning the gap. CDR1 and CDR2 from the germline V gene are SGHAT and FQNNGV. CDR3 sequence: CASSNSYYEQYF. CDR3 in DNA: TGTGCCAGCTCGAACAGTTACTACGAGCAGTACTTC.

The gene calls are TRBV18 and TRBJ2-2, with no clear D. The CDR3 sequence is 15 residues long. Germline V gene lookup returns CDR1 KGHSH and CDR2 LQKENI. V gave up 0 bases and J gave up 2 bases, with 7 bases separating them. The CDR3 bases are TGTGCCAGCTCACCACCGGGCAGAAACACCGGGGAGCTGTTTTTT. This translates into CASSPPGRNTGELFF. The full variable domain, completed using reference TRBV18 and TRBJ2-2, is NAGVMQNPRHLVRRRGQEARLRCSPMKGHSHVYWYRQLPEEGLKFMVYLQKENIIDESGMPKERFSAEFPKEGPSILRIQQVVRGDSAAYFCASSPPGRNTGELFFGEGSRLTVL.

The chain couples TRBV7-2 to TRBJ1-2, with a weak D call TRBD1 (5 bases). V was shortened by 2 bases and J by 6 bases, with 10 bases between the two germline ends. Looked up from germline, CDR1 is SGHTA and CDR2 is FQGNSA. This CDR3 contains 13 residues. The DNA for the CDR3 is TGTGCCAGCAGCTTAAATAGGGGTAATGGCTACACCTTC. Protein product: CASSLNRGNGYTF.

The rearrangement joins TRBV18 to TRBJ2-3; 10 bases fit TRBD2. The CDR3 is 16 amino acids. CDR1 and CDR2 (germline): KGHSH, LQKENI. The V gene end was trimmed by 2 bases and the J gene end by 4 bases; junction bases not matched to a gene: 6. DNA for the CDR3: TGTGCCAGCTCACCAATCCTAGCGGGAGTGGCAGATACGCAGTATTTT. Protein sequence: CASSPILAGVADTQYF. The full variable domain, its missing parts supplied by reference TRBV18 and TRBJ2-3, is NAGVMQNPRHLVRRRGQEARLRCSPMKGHSHVYWYRQLPEEGLKFMVYLQKENIIDESGMPKERFSAEFPKEGPSILRIQQVVRGDSAAYFCASSPILAGVADTQYFGPGTRLTVL.

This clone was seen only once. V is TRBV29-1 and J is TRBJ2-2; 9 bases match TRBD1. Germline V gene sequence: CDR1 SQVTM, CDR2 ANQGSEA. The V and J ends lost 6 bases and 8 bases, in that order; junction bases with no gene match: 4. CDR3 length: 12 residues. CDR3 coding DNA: TGCAGCGTGAGGACAGGGGTTGGGGAGCTGTTTTTT. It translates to CSVRTGVGELFF.

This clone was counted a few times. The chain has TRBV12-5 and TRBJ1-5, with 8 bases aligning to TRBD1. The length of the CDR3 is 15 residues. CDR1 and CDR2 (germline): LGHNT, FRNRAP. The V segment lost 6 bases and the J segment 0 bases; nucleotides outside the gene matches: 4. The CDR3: CASGLTGASNQPQHF. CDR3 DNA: TGTGCTAGTGGACTGACAGGGGCTAGCAATCAGCCCCAGCATTTT.

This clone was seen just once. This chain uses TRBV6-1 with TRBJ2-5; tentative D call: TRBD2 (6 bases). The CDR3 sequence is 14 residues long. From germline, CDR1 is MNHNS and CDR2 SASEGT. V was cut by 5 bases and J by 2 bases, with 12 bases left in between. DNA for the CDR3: TGTGCCAGCAGTACGGGACTTTTTCAAGAGACCCAGTACTTC. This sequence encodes CASSTGLFQETQYF.

CDR3 sequence: CASSEFPGSGRQYF. The CDR3, as DNA: TGTGCCAGCAGTGAGTTTCCGGGTAGCGGGAGGCAGTATTTT. This rearrangement joins TRBV6-4 to TRBJ2-3; the match to TRBD2 covers 9 bases. CDR1 MRHNA and CDR2 SNTAGT come from the germline V gene. Trimming took 3 bases from V and 11 from J; bases not matched to a gene: 9. This CDR3 has 14 residues.

In DNA, the CDR3 is TGCAGCGTTGGGGGGACTAATGAAAAACTGTTTTTT. It is translated as CSVGGTNEKLFF. The gene calls are TRBV29-1 and TRBJ1-4; possible D gene TRBD1, 5 bases. The CDR3 is 12 amino acids. Trimming stripped 4 bases from V and 2 bases from J, with 5 bases between. The germline gives CDR1 SQVTM, CDR2 ANQGSEA.

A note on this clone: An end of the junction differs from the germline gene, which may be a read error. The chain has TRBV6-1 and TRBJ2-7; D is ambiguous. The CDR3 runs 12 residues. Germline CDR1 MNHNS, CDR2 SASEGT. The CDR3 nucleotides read TGTGCCAGCAGCGAAGCCCGTTACGAGCAGTACTTC. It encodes CASSEARYEQYF.

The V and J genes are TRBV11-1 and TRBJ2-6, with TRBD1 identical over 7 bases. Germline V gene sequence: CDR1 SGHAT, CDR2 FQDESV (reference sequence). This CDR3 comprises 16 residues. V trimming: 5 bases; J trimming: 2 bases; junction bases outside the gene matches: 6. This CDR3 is CASSADQGAGANVLTF. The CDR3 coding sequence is TGTGCCAGCAGCGCCGACCAGGGGGCTGGGGCCAACGTCCTGACTTTC.

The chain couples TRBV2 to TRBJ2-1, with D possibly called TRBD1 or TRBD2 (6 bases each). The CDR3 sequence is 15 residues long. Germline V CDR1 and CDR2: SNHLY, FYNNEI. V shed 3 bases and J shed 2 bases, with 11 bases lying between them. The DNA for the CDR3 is TGTGCCAGCAGTGAGAGAAGGGGGGCCTACAATGAGCAGTTCTTC. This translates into CASSERRGAYNEQFF.

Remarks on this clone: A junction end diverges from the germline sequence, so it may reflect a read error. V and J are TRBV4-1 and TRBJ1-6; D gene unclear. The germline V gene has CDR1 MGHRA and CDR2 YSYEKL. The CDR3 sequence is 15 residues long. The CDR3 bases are TGCGTCAGCAGCCAAGGCGTCGGTCTATGGTCACCCCTCCACTTT. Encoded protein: CVSSQGVGLWSPLHF.

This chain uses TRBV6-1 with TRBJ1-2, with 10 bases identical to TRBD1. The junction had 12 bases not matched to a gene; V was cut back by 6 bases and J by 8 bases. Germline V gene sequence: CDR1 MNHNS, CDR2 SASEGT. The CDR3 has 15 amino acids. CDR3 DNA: TGTGCCAGCAGGGAACTGACAGGGGGCGCCTCCGGCTACACCTTC. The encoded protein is CASRELTGGASGYTF.

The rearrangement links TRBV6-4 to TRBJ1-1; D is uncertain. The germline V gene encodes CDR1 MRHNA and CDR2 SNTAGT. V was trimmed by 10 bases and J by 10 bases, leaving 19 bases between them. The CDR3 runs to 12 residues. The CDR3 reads CANEKLRLGAFF. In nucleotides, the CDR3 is TGTGCCAACGAAAAACTCAGGCTCGGAGCTTTCTTT.